This TCR beta chain was recovered during a study of CD8 T cells in ankylosing spondylitis. Quantitative 5'-RACE was performed with molecular barcodes, and it yielded the TCR beta libraries. Via MiXCR, TCRdb re-called the 5' RACE reads, giving one row per CDR3 protein. This sample has about 240,000 distinct CDR3 sequences, with approximately 7.6% found just once. Study results and limitations: According to the report, clones linked to the disease were significantly enriched in matched synovial fluid samples taken from ankylosing spondylitis patients. One TCR beta motif, made up of eight or nine highly homologous variants, appeared characteristic of ankylosing spondylitis blood.

This clonotype was seen many times. Its cognate antigen is unknown. At one end, the junction sequence differs from germline, possibly due to a read error. This CDR3 comprises 11 residues. Looked up from germline, CDR1 is LNHNV and CDR2 is YYDKDF (reference sequence). V and J are TRBV15 and TRBJ2-1; 9 bases agree with TRBD2. The receptor was derived from a female donor with ankylosing spondylitis or in good health (not recorded which). The sample comprised blood, either unsorted or a sorted T cell fraction (not recorded which). The CDR3 DNA is TGTGCCACCAGCGGCGGGACTAGCATCCTCTTC. Translation: CATSGGTSILF.